The T cell receptor beta chain under discussion was sequenced for a study of shared clonotypes between healthy human individuals. Concerning this clone: Other DNA variants within this sample encode the same CDR3.

The CDR3 loop spans 16 amino acids. V shed 5 bases, J shed 3 bases, and the junction held 6 bases outside the gene matches. Germline CDR1 is SEHNR and CDR2 is FQNEAQ (reference sequence). Here immunoSEQ multiplex PCR was the method, and the copy in TCRdb shows in-frame clones only, minus some. The table has nearly 2 million clones, about 95% seen once; the top ten hold around 1%. Selected positively for CCR7 and CD45RO-negative, naive CD8 cells excluded terminally differentiated effector memory CD45RA+ cells. The clonotype comes from a young man in good health. Material for sequencing was naive CD8+ T cells sorted from blood. This chain connects TRBV7-9 to TRBJ2-2, with 10 nucleotides matching TRBD2. DNA for the CDR3: TGTGCCAGCAGCCTCAGCGGGGGGGCGGACACCGGGGAGCTGTTTTTT. Translated, it gives CASSLSGGADTGELFF. Filled out from reference TRBV7-9 and TRBJ2-2, the complete variable domain reads DTGVSQNPRHKITKRGQNVTFRCDPISEHNRLYWYRQTLGQGPEFLTYFQNEAQLEKSRLLSDRFSAERPKGSFSTLEIQRTEQGDSAMYLCASSLSGGADTGELFFGEGSRLTVL.